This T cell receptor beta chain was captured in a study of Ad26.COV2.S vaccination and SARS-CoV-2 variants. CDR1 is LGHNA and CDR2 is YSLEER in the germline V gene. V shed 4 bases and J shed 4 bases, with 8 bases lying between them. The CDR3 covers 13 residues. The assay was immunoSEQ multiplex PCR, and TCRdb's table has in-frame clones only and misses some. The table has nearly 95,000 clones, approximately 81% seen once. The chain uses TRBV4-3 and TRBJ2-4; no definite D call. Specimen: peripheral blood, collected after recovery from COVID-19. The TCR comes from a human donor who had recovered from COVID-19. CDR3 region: CASSLSGKNIQYF. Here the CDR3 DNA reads TGCGCCAGCAGCCTCTCCGGGAAAAACATTCAGTACTTC.